Each of the 31 T cell receptor beta chains below was sequenced from the same sample in a study of T cell responses to AZD1222 COVID-19 vaccine. Data came from immunoSEQ multiplex PCR; TCRdb stores just in-frame clones and leaves some out. The profile shows roughly 200,000 clones, roughly nine tenths of them singletons. Sequencing used peripheral blood, obtained 28 days after the second AZD1222 dose. Every receptor here comes from an adult who received the AZD1222 COVID-19 vaccine.

In regard to this clone: Other nucleotide sequences in the sample specify the same CDR3. The genes are TRBV6-5 and TRBJ1-6; D gene unclear. The CDR3 sequence is 16 residues long. Trimming cost V 3 bases and J 0 bases, with 9 bases left between them. Germline lookup yields CDR1 MNHEY and CDR2 SVGAGI. The CDR3 here is CASSYLQSSYNSPLHF. CDR3 DNA sequence: TGTGCCAGCAGTTATTTACAGAGCTCCTATAATTCACCCCTCCACTTT.

This clone was seen once. This rearrangement joins TRBV7-9 to TRBJ2-3, with D uncertain. The V gene's germline CDR1 is SEHNR and CDR2 FQNEAQ (reference sequence). V lost 1 base and J lost 2, with 13 bases in between. CDR3 size: 16 residues. The CDR3 reads CASSLGSVTSTDTQYF. CDR3 bases: TGTGCCAGCAGCTTAGGGTCCGTAACCTCCACAGATACGCAGTATTTT.

In DNA, the CDR3 is TGTGCCAGCAGCACCGGACAGGGGTCTAATTCACCCCTCCACTTT. It is translated as CASSTGQGSNSPLHF. The chain has TRBV6-5 and TRBJ1-6, with TRBD1 matching 9 bases. In germline, CDR1 is MNHEY, CDR2 SVGAGI. The length of the CDR3 is 15 residues. V was clipped by 6 bases and J by 6 bases; unmatched bases: 6.

V is TRBV6-1 and J is TRBJ1-1, with 8 bases aligning to TRBD1. V was pared by 4 bases and J by 1 base, with 11 bases of the junction left unmatched. Germline CDR1 is MNHNS and CDR2 is SASEGT. The CDR3 sequence is 17 residues long. The CDR3 protein is CASSARRWTGQNTEAFF. The CDR3 DNA is TGTGCCAGCAGTGCCCGAAGATGGACAGGGCAGAACACTGAAGCTTTCTTT.

The V and J genes are TRBV19 and TRBJ1-5; the D is unclear. Germline V gene lookup returns CDR1 LNHDA and CDR2 SQIVND (reference sequence). CDR3 size: 16 residues. V shed 0 bases and J shed 0 bases, with 9 bases lying between them. As DNA, the CDR3 is TGTGCCAGTAGTATAGATCCCGGTTATAGCAATCAGCCCCAGCATTTT. This encodes CASSIDPGYSNQPQHF.

The chain carries TRBV12-3 or TRBV12-4 and TRBJ1-3; D gene uncertain. The CDR3 spans 10 residues. V dropped 6 bases and J dropped 6 bases, with 3 bases sitting between them. CDR3 amino acids: CASRTNTIYF. The CDR3 bases are TGTGCCAGCAGGACAAACACCATATATTTT.

This clone is a singleton in its sample. J is TRBJ2-7 and V is TRBV13, with 16 nucleotides matching TRBD2. J lost 0 bases, V lost 5 bases, and 7 bases had no gene match. The CDR3 has 18 residues. Per germline, CDR1 PRHDT and CDR2 FYEKMQ (reference sequence). The CDR3 DNA sequence: TGTGCCAGCAGCCCGGGACTAGCGGGAGGGCTTAGCTCCTACGAGCAGTACTTC. The encoded protein is CASSPGLAGGLSSYEQYF.

The chain joins TRBV6-5 to TRBJ1-1; D uncertain. Trimming stripped 5 bases from V and 0 bases from J, with 10 bases between. Germline-derived CDR1 and CDR2 are MNHEY and SVGAGI. The CDR3 length is 14 residues. The CDR3 nucleotides are TGTGCCAGCAGTCCGACGGTAATGAACACTGAAGCTTTCTTT. This gives the protein CASSPTVMNTEAFF.

The chain joins TRBV21-1 to TRBJ1-1. TRBV21-1 is a documented pseudogene. CDR3 size: 17 residues. CDR3 nucleotides: TGTGCCAGCAGCAATAAGATGCGTAAAGGAATAGGCACTGAAGCTTTCTTT. It yields the protein CASSNKMRKGIGTEAFF.

The rearrangement joins TRBV7-6 to TRBJ2-7; 8 nucleotides match TRBD2. CDR1 is SGHVS, CDR2 FNYEAQ, per germline. This CDR3 spans 15 amino acids. The V segment lost 1 base and the J segment 6 bases; nucleotides outside the gene matches: 8. The chain's CDR3 is CASSLGPAGDGEQYF. The CDR3 DNA sequence: TGTGCCAGCAGCTTAGGGCCAGCGGGAGACGGCGAGCAGTACTTC.

This chain connects TRBV5-1 to TRBJ2-7; 7 nucleotides line up with TRBD1. CDR1 and CDR2 (germline): SGHRS, YFSETQ. V trimming: 2 bases; J trimming: 5 bases; junction bases outside the gene matches: 4. The CDR3 consists of 13 residues. CDR3 sequence: CASSLDRADEQYF. CDR3 bases: TGCGCCAGCAGCTTAGACAGGGCGGACGAGCAGTACTTC.

On this clone itself: The sample has other DNA sequences that encode this CDR3 too. The gene calls are TRBV18 and TRBJ1-1, with no clear D. Per the germline V gene, CDR1 is KGHSH and CDR2 is LQKENI. V lost 3 bases and J lost 1, with 6 bases in between. There are 13 residues in the CDR3. The CDR3 sequence is CASSPGQNTEAFF. Here the CDR3 DNA reads TGTGCCAGCTCACCGGGCCAGAACACTGAAGCTTTCTTT.

This clone came up once. The chain employs TRBV13 and TRBJ2-3, with TRBD1 identical over 8 bases. From germline, CDR1 is PRHDT and CDR2 FYEKMQ (reference sequence). The CDR3 covers 14 residues. V lost 5 bases, J lost 6 bases, and 7 bases stayed unmatched. CDR3 DNA sequence: TGTGCCAGCAGCCGCGGACAGGGTTGGGATACGCAGTATTTT. It codes for CASSRGQGWDTQYF.

In the case of this clone: Other nucleotide sequences in the sample specify the same CDR3. The rearrangement uses TRBV7-9 and TRBJ2-7; no firm D call. Germline V gene sequence: CDR1 SEHNR, CDR2 FQNEAQ (reference sequence). Trimming left V 6 bases short and J 0 bases short, with 6 bases between. CDR3 length: 12 residues. In nucleotides, the CDR3 is TGTGCCAGCAGGGGCATCTCCTACGAGCAGTACTTC. It specifies CASRGISYEQYF.

In this sample, this clone turned up once. The genes are TRBV6-6 and TRBJ2-7; D remains ambiguous. V was pared by 10 bases and J by 0 bases, with 19 bases between. Looked up from germline, CDR1 is MNHNY and CDR2 is SVGAGI (reference sequence). This CDR3 comprises 15 residues. Here the CDR3 DNA reads TGTGCCACCCAAGGTGGGATCTCCTTCTCCTACGAGCAGTACTTC. Translating gives CATQGGISFSYEQYF.

Here the CDR3 DNA reads TGTGCCAGTAGAAAATCGGGGGTCTATGGCTACACCTTC. Its translation is CASRKSGVYGYTF. The chain employs TRBV19 and TRBJ1-2; D is possibly TRBD1 (5 bases). V lost 6 bases to trimming and J lost 4 bases, with 12 bases between them. Germline V gives CDR1 LNHDA, CDR2 SQIVND (reference sequence). The CDR3 runs to 13 residues.

The rearrangement uses TRBV4-2 and TRBJ1-1; no firm D call. CDR3 length: 17 amino acids. V was pared by 3 bases and J by 5 bases, with 22 bases between. Germline V gene lookup returns CDR1 LGHNA and CDR2 YNFKEQ. The CDR3 nucleotides read TGTGCCAGCAGCCAGAACTACCCGCAAGTCTCGAAAACTGAAGCTTTCTTT. Its translation: CASSQNYPQVSKTEAFF.

The chain employs TRBV10-3 and TRBJ2-5, with 9 bases lining up with TRBD2. CDR1 ENHRY and CDR2 SYGVKD come from the germline V gene. The CDR3 consists of 16 residues. V dropped 3 bases and J dropped 5; count of bases not matched to a gene: 10. The CDR3 is CAISDPRTSDGETQYF. The CDR3 DNA sequence: TGTGCCATCAGTGATCCCCGGACTAGCGATGGGGAGACCCAGTACTTC.

V is TRBV18 and J is TRBJ2-1, with TRBD2 matching over 8 bases. The CDR3 is 16 residues long. With V trimmed by 2 bases and J by 8 bases, 11 bases remained unmatched. Germline CDR1 and CDR2: KGHSH and LQKENI. CDR3: CASSPKLAALGDEQFF. The CDR3 DNA follows: TGTGCCAGCTCACCAAAACTAGCGGCCCTTGGGGATGAGCAGTTCTTC.

The sample holds a few counts of this clone. This rearrangement joins TRBV9 to TRBJ2-7; TRBD1 matches 10 bases. The CDR3 contains 14 residues. The V gene end was trimmed by 4 bases and the J gene end by 4 bases; junction bases not matched to a gene: 5. Germline loops: CDR1 SGDLS, CDR2 YYNGEE. The chain's CDR3 is CASSRTGGSYEQYF. The CDR3 bases are TGTGCCAGCAGCCGGACAGGGGGTAGTTACGAGCAGTACTTC.

This clone was observed a single time. J is TRBJ1-1 and V is TRBV7-9, with TRBD1 identical over 10 bases. Looked up from germline, CDR1 is SEHNR and CDR2 is FQNEAQ (reference sequence). J gave up 2 bases and V 4 bases, and 4 bases lay outside the gene matches. The CDR3 covers 15 residues. The CDR3 coding sequence is TGTGCCAGCAGCTCTGGACAGGGGGTTAACACTGAAGCTTTCTTT. It specifies CASSSGQGVNTEAFF.

This clone was observed a single time. This chain uses TRBV24-1 with TRBJ2-2; no clear D gene. V shed 3 bases and J shed 4 bases, with 11 bases lying between them. CDR3 size: 15 residues. Per the germline V gene, CDR1 is KGHDR and CDR2 is SFDVKD. Here the CDR3 DNA reads TGTGCCACCAGTGATCCGGCTGGGCCCACCGGGGAGCTGTTTTTT. Protein: CATSDPAGPTGELFF.

V usage is TRBV7-8 and J usage is TRBJ1-2; D is unclear. The CDR3 runs to 13 residues. Germline lookup yields CDR1 SGHVS and CDR2 FQNEAQ. The V and J ends lost 5 bases and 4 bases respectively, with 11 bases between them. The DNA of the CDR3 is TGTGCCAGCAGCCCGGCCGGGGTCTATGGCTACACCTTC. Protein product: CASSPAGVYGYTF.

The chain uses TRBV12-3 or TRBV12-4 and TRBJ1-2; D is perhaps TRBD1 (6 bases). The CDR3 length is 13 residues. The germline V and J ends were trimmed by 6 bases and 4 bases, with 12 bases remaining between them. CDR3 region: CASSSTGIYGYTF. In nucleotides, the CDR3 is TGTGCCAGCAGCTCCACAGGGATCTATGGCTACACCTTC.

This chain links TRBV19 with TRBJ1-5, with 7 bases fitting TRBD1. The length of the CDR3 is 14 residues. J gave up 4 bases and V 6 bases, and 6 bases lay outside the gene matches. Per germline, CDR1 LNHDA and CDR2 SQIVND (reference sequence). CDR3 sequence: CASSPQGRNQPQHF. In DNA, the CDR3 is TGTGCCAGTAGCCCACAGGGGCGGAATCAGCCCCAGCATTTT.

This clone was observed a few times. V gene TRBV19 combines with J gene TRBJ2-7; TRBD2 matches at 13 bases. With V trimmed by 3 bases and J by 6 bases, 5 bases remained unmatched. The V gene's germline CDR1 is LNHDA and CDR2 SQIVND (reference sequence). The CDR3 runs to 15 residues. This chain's CDR3 is CASSITGLAGAEQYF. The DNA for the CDR3 is TGTGCCAGTAGTATCACCGGACTAGCGGGAGCCGAGCAGTACTTC.

The CDR3 nucleotides read TGTGCCAGCAGTGAGAACAATCTGAACACTGAAGCTTTCTTT. Translation gives CASSENNLNTEAFF. This sequence joins TRBV2 and TRBJ1-1; no definite D call. Per the germline V gene, CDR1 is SNHLY and CDR2 is FYNNEI. The CDR3 loop spans 14 amino acids. Trimming took off 3 bases at V and 0 bases at J, with 8 bases between the two ends.

The chain employs TRBV19 and TRBJ1-4; 9 nucleotides match TRBD1. The CDR3 is made up of 18 amino acids. Germline CDR1 and CDR2: LNHDA and SQIVND (reference sequence). Trimming took 1 base from V and 2 from J; bases not matched to a gene: 8. The CDR3 DNA follows: TGTGCCAGTAGTATAGTGCCGGGACAGGGTAGGACTAATGAAAAACTGTTTTTT. Translated, it gives CASSIVPGQGRTNEKLFF.

The chain joins TRBV25-1 to TRBJ1-2, with TRBD1 as a possible D gene (6 bases). CDR1 MGHDK and CDR2 SYGVNS come from the germline V gene. V lost 4 bases and J 0 bases, leaving 12 bases between the germline ends. The CDR3 is 15 amino acids. The DNA for the CDR3 is TGTGCCAGCAGTGTGGGGGGCCAAGCTAACTATGGCTACACCTTC. Protein sequence: CASSVGGQANYGYTF.

The chain is built from TRBV4-2 and TRBJ2-7; 10 bases fit TRBD2. The CDR3 runs to 15 residues. CDR1 LGHNA and CDR2 YNFKEQ come from the germline V gene. V lost 2 bases, J lost 0 bases, and 1 base stayed unmatched. The CDR3 sequence is CASSQLAGVSYEQYF. DNA of the CDR3: TGTGCCAGCAGCCAACTAGCGGGAGTCTCCTACGAGCAGTACTTC.

Points on this clone: Other DNA sequences from this sample encode an identical CDR3 as well. The rearrangement joins TRBV18 to TRBJ1-2; D is possibly TRBD1 (6 bases). The CDR3 length is 13 residues. V shed 3 bases and J shed 3 bases, with 8 bases lying between them. Germline CDR1 and CDR2: KGHSH and LQKENI. In nucleotides, the CDR3 is TGTGCCAGCTCACCGGACAGTGACTATGGCTACACCTTC. Amino acids: CASSPDSDYGYTF.